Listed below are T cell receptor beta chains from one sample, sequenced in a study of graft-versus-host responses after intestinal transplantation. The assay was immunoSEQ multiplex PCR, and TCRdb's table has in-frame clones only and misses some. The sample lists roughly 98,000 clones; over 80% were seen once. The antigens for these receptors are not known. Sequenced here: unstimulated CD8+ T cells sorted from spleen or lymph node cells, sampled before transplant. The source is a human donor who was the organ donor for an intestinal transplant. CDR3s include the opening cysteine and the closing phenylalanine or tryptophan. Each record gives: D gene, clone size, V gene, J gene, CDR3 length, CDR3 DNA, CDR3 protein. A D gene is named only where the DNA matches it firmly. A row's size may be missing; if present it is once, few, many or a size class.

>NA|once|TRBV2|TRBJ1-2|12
TGTGCCAGCAGTGAGCCAAACTTTGGCTACACCTTC
CASSEPNFGYTF
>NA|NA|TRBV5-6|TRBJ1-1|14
TGTGCCAGCAGCTGGGGGACTATGAACACTGAAGCTTTCTTT
CASSWGTMNTEAFF
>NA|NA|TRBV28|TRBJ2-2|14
TGTGCCAGCAGTTTACCCTCTCCTAGCGGGGAGCTGTTTTTT
CASSLPSPSGELFF
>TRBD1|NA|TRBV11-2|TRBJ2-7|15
TGTGCCAGCAGCGGACCGGGACAGGGCCCGGGGGAGCAGTACTTC
CASSGPGQGPGEQYF
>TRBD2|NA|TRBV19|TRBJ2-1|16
TGTGCCAGTAGTTCTCCTCAACTAGCGGGAGATAATGAGCAGTTCTTC
CASSSPQLAGDNEQFF
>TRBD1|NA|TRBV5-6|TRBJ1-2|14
TGTGCCAGCAGCTTGCCGACAGGGGTCTATGGCTACACCTTC
CASSLPTGVYGYTF
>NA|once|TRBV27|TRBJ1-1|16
TGTGCCAGCACTTCTGAAGTGGGAGGGCTGAACACTGAAGCTTTCTTT
CASTSEVGGLNTEAFF
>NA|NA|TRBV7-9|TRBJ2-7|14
TGTGCCAGCAGCGAAACGACAGCTGCCTACGAGCAGTACTTC
CASSETTAAYEQYF
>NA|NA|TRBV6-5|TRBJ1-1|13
TGTGCCAGCAGTTACGGGAGGGGAACTGAAGCTTTCTTT
CASSYGRGTEAFF
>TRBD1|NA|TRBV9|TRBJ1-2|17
TGTGCCAGCAGCGTAGGGGGGAGGGGGACAGGGGACTATGGCTACACCTTC
CASSVGGRGTGDYGYTF
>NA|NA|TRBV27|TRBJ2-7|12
TGTGCCAGCAGACAGACAGACTACGAGCAGTACTTC
CASRQTDYEQYF
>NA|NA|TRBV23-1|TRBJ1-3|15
TGCGCCAGCAGTCAATCTCAGAACTCTGGAAACACCATATATTTT
CASSQSQNSGNTIYF